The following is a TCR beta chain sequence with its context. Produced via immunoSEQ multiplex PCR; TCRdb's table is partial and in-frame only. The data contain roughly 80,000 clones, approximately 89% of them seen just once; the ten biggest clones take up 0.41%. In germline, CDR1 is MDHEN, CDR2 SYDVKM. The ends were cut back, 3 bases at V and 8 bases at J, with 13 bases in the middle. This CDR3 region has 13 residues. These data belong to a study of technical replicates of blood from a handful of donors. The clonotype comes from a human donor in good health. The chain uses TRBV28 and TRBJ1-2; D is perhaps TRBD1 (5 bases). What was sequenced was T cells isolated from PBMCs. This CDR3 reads CASSLAYKGGYTF. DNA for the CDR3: TGTGCCAGCAGTTTGGCATATAAGGGGGGCTACACCTTC.